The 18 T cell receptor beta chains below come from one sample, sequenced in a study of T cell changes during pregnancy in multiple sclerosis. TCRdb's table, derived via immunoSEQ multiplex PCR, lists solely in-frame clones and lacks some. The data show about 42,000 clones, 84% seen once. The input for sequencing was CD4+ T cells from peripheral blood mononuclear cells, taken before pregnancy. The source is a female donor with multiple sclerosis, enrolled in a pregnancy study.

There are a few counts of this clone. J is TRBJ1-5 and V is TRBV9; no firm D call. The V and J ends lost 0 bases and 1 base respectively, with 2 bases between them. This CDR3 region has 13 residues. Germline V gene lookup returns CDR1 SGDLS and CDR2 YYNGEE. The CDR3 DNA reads TGTGCCAGCAGCGTAGCGAGCAATCAGCCCCAGCATTTT. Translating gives CASSVASNQPQHF.

The CDR3 nucleotides are TGTGCCAGCAGCTTACAGACTAGCGGGTCCTACGAGCAGTACTTC. Its protein is CASSLQTSGSYEQYF. The chain couples TRBV7-2 to TRBJ2-7; 10 bases fit TRBD2. The V segment lost 2 bases and the J segment 1 base; nucleotides outside the gene matches: 2. CDR1 is SGHTA and CDR2 is FQGNSA in the germline V gene. This CDR3 has 15 residues. The complete variable domain, with remaining parts taken from reference TRBV7-2 and TRBJ2-7, reads GAGVSQSPSNKVTEKGKDVELRCDPISGHTALYWYRQSLGQGLEFLIYFQGNSAPDKSGLPSDRFSAERTGGSVSTLTIQRTQQEDSAVYLCASSLQTSGSYEQYFGPGTRLTVT.

The CDR3 sequence is CSARSGNTIYF. For the CDR3, the DNA is TGCAGTGCCCGGTCTGGAAACACCATATATTTT. The V and J genes are TRBV29-1 and TRBJ1-3; D ambiguous. Germline loops: CDR1 SQVTM, CDR2 ANQGSEA. This CDR3 has 11 amino acids.

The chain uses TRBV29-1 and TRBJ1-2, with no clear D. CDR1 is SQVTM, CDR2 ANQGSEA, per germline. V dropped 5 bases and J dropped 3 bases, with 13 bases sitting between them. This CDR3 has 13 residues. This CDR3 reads CSVWSSLDYGYTF. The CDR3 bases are TGCAGCGTTTGGTCGAGTTTGGACTATGGCTACACCTTC.

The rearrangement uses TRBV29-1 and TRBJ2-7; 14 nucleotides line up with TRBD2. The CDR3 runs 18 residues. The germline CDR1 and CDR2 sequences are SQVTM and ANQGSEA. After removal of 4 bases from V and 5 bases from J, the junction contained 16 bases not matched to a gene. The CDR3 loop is CSVVKVIGTSGSQDEQYF. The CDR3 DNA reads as TGCAGCGTTGTAAAAGTCATTGGGACTAGCGGGAGCCAGGACGAGCAGTACTTC.

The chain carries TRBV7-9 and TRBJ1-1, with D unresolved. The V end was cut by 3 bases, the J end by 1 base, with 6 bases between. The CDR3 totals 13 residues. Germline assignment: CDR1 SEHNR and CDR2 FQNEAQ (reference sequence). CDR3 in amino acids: CASSFTENTEAFF. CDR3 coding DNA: TGTGCCAGCAGCTTCACAGAGAACACTGAAGCTTTCTTT.

The DNA of the CDR3 is TGTGCCAGCAGCTTAGATCCAGGGGGCGGTGAGACCCAGTACTTC. This encodes CASSLDPGGGETQYF. This chain connects TRBV7-7 to TRBJ2-5; the match to TRBD1 covers 8 bases. Germline V gives CDR1 SSHAT, CDR2 FNYEAQ (reference sequence). Losses at the gene ends were 1 base for V and 5 bases for J; bases not matched to a gene: 6. The CDR3 is made up of 15 amino acids.

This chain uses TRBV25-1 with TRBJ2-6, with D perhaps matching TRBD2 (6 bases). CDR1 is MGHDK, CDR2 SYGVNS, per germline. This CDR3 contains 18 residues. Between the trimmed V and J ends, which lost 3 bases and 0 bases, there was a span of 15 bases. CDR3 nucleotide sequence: TGTGCCAGCAGTGACATCGGGACCGGGAGCTCTGGGGCCAACGTCCTGACTTTC. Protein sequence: CASSDIGTGSSGANVLTF.

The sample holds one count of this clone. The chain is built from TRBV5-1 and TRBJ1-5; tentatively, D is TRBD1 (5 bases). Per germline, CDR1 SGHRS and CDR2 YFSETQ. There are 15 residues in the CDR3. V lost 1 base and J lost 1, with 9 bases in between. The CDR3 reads CASSLQGGSNQPQHF. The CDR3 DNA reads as TGCGCCAGCAGCTTGCAGGGCGGCAGCAATCAGCCCCAGCATTTT.

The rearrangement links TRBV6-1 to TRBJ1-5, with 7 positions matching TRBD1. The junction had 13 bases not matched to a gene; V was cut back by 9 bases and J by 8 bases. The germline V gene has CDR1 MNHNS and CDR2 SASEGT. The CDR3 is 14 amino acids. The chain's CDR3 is CARKGQPILKPQHF. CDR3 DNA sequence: TGTGCCAGGAAGGGACAGCCAATATTAAAGCCCCAGCATTTT.

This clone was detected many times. CDR3 sequence (DNA): TGTGCCAGCCACTATACAGGGGTGAACACTGAAGCTTTCTTT. Translated, it gives CASHYTGVNTEAFF. The rearrangement uses TRBV7-9 and TRBJ1-1; 7 nucleotides line up with TRBD1. V lost 8 bases to trimming and J lost 0 bases; unmatched junction nucleotides: 6. The CDR3 is 14 amino acids. The germline CDR1 and CDR2 sequences are SEHNR and FQNEAQ (reference sequence).

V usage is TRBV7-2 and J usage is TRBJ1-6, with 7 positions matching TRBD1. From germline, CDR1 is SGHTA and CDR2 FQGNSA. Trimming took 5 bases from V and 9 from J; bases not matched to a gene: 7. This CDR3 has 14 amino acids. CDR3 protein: CASSPRDSRSPLHF. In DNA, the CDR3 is TGTGCCAGCAGCCCCAGGGACAGTCGTTCACCCCTCCACTTT.

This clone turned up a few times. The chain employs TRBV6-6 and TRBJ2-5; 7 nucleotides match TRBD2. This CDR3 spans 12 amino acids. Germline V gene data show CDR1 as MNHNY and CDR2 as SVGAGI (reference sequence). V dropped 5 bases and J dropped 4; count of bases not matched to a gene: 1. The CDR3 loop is CASSGGGETQYF. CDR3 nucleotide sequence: TGTGCCAGCAGTGGGGGGGGAGAGACCCAGTACTTC.

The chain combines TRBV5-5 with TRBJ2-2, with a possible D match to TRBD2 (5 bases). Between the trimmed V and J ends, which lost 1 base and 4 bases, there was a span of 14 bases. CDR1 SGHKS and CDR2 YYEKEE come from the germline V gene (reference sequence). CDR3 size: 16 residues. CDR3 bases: TGTGCCAGCAGCTTGAGCTTCTCCCTAGCCACCGGGGAGCTGTTTTTT. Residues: CASSLSFSLATGELFF.

In DNA, the CDR3 is TGCGCCAGCAGCCGCCGGGACAGGGACGGCGGGGAGCTGTTTTTT. Amino acids: CASSRRDRDGGELFF. The chain has TRBV5-1 and TRBJ2-2; 9 bases map to TRBD1. Germline values: CDR1 SGHRS, CDR2 YFSETQ. V lost 4 bases, J lost 7 bases, and 8 bases stayed unmatched. The CDR3 loop spans 15 amino acids.

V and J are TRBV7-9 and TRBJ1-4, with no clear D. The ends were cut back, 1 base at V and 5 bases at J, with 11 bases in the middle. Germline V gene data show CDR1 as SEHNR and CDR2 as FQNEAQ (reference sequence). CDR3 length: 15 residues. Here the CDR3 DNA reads TGTGCCAGCAGCTTAGGTCCAGGAATAAATGAAAAACTGTTTTTT. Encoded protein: CASSLGPGINEKLFF.

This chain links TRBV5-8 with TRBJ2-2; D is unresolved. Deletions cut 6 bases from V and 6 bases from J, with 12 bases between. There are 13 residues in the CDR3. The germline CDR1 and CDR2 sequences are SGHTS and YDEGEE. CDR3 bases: TGTGCCAGCAATGCGATCCGGGCCGGGGAGCTGTTTTTT. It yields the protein CASNAIRAGELFF. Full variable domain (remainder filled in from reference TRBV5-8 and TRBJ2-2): EAGVTQSPTHLIKTRGQQATLRCSPISGHTSVYWYQQALGLGLQFLLWYDEGEERNRGNFPPRFSGRQFPNYSSELNVNALELEDSALYLCASNAIRAGELFFGEGSRLTVL.

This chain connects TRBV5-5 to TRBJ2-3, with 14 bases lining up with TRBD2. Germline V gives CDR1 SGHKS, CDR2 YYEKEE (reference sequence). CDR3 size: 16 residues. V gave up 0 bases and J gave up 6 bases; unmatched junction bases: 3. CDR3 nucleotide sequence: TGTGCCAGCAGCTTGGGGACTAGCGGGGGGCTGGATACGCAGTATTTT. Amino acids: CASSLGTSGGLDTQYF.